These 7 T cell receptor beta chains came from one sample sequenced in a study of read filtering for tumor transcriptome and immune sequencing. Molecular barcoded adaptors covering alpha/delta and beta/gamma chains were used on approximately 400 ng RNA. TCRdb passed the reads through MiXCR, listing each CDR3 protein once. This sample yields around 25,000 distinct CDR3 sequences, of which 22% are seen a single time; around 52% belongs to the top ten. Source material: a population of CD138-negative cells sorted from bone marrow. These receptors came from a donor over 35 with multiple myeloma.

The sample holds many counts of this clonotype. The CDR3 region is CASSLAHRANEQFF. In nucleotides, the CDR3 is TGTGCCAGCAGTTTAGCGCACCGAGCCAATGAGCAGTTCTTC. The chain has TRBV12-3 or TRBV12-4 and TRBJ2-1, with D uncertain. This CDR3 has 14 residues. V dropped 0 bases and J dropped 6 bases, with 9 bases sitting between them.

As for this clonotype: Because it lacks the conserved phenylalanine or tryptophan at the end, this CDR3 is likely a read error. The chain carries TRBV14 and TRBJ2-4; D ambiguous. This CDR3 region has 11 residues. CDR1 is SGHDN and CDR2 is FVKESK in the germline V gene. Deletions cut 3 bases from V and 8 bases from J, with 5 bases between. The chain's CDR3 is CASSHSYIQYS. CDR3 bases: TGTGCCAGCAGCCACTCTTACATTCAGTACTCC.

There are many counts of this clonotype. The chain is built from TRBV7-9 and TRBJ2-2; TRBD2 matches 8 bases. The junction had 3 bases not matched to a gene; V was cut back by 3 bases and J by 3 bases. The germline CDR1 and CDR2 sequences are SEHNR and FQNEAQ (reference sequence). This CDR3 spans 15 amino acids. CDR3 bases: TGTGCCAGCAGCTTGAGCGGGGGACACACCGGGGAGCTGTTTTTT. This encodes CASSLSGGHTGELFF.

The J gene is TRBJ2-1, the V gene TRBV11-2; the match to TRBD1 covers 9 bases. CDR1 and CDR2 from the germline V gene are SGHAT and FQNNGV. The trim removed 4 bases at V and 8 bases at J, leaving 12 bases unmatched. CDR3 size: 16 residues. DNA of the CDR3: TGTGCCAGCAGCTCGCCTCTGGGACAGGGTCTTCATGAGCAGTTCTTC. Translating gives CASSSPLGQGLHEQFF.

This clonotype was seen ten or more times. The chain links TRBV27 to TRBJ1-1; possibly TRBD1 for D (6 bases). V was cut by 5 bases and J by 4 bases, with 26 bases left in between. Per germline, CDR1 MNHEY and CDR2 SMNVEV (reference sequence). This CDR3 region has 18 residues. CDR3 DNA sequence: TGTGCCAGCAGTACAGGGAACGGGGGACGTATCTCCTTCACTGAAGCTTTCTTT. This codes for CASSTGNGGRISFTEAFF.

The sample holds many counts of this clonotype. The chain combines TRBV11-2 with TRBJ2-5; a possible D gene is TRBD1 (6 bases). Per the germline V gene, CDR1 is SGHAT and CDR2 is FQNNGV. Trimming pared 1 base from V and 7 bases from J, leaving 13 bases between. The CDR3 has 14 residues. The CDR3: CASSLAGDGVTQYF. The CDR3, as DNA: TGTGCCAGCAGCTTAGCAGGGGACGGGGTGACCCAGTACTTC.

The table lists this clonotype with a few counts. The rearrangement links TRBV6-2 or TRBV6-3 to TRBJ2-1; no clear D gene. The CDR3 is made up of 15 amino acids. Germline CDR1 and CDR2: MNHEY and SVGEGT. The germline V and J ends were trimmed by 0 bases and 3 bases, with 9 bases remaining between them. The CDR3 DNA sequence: TGTGCCAGCAGTTACTCGGGCATCGGCTACAATGAGCAGTTCTTC. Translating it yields CASSYSGIGYNEQFF.